The sequence of this T cell receptor beta chain was determined in a study of cytomegalovirus exposure and HLA in healthy donors. Looking at the study overall: An earlier analysis identified 95 million to 120 million unique TCR beta sequences in about 180 million T cells.

This CDR3 has 13 amino acids. Germline values: CDR1 SQVTM, CDR2 ANQGSEA. The germline V and J ends were trimmed by 4 bases and 1 base, with 10 bases remaining between them. As regards this clone: Its antigen is currently unknown. The sample carries other DNA sequences with the same CDR3.

Amplification used 60 Vbeta primers and 13 Jbeta primers. Produced via immunoSEQ multiplex PCR; TCRdb's table is partial and in-frame only. Among about 200,000 clones listed, about 77% were seen once. General observations from the study: Previously analyzed data showed that most TCR beta V segments were productive at a frequency of about 90% or about 30%. A list of 150 to 200 TCR beta chains associated with cytomegalovirus was given. TCR beta V- and J-gene trimming was later associated with a missense DCLRE1C variant.

The V gene is TRBV29-1, the J gene TRBJ2-5, with D possibly matching TRBD2 (5 bases). Sequenced material: PBMCs. This clonotype originated in a young woman in good health and CMV-seronegative. The CDR3, as DNA: TGCAGCGTTGGACGGGATTCCCAAGAGACCCAGTACTTC. Amino acid sequence: CSVGRDSQETQYF.